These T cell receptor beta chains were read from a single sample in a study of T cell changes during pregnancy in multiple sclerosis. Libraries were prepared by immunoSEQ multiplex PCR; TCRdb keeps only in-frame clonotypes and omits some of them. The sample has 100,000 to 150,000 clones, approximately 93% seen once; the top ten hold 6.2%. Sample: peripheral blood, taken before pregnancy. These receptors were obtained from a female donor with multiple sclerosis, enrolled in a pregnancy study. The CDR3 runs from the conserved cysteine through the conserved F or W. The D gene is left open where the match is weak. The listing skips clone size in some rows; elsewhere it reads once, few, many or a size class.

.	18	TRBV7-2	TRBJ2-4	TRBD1	TGTGCCAGCAGCACTAAAGGCTTGACAGGGGTAGCCAAAAACATTCAGTACTTC	CASSTKGLTGVAKNIQYF
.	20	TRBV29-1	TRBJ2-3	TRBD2	TGCAGCGTTGAAGGTCTCAGGGTCCTAGCGGGGGTACCATACACAGATACGCAGTATTTT	CSVEGLRVLAGVPYTDTQYF
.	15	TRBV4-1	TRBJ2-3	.	TGCGCCAGCAGCCAAGGGAGTTCGAGCGCAGATACGCAGTATTTT	CASSQGSSSADTQYF
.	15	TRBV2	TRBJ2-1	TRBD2	TGTGCCAGCAGTGCGGTAGCGGGGCCCTCCAATGAGCAGTTCTTC	CASSAVAGPSNEQFF
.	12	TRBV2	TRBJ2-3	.	TGTGCCAGGTCCAGCGACGGAGATACGCAGTATTTT	CARSSDGDTQYF
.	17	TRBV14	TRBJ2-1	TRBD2	TGTGCCAGCAGCCGGGGGAGGTTGGGAGGGTCCCTGAATGAGCAGTTCTTC	CASSRGRLGGSLNEQFF
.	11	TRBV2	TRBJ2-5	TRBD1	TGTGCCAGGGGACAGCAAGAGACCCAGTACTTC	CARGQQETQYF
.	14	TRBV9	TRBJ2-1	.	TGTGCCAGCAGCACAGCGAGGGGGACGTCAGAGCAGTTCTTC	CASSTARGTSEQFF
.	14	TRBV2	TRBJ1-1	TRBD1	TGTGCCAGCACAATAGGGGGCGCACGGACTGAAGCTTTCTTT	CASTIGGARTEAFF
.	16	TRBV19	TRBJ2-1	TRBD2	TGTGCCAGTAGTAGGCATGGACTAGCTCCCAATAGTGAGCAGTTCTTC	CASSRHGLAPNSEQFF
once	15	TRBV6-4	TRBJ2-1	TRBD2	TGTGCCAGCAGTGCCCTAGCGGGAGGGCCGGGTGAGCAGTTCTTC	CASSALAGGPGEQFF
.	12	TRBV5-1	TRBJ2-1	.	TGCGCCAGCAGGGAACAGAGTAATGAGCAGTTCTTC	CASREQSNEQFF
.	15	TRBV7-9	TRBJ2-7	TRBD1	TGTGCCAGCAGAAGACAGGGGGCTACGCTCGACGAGCAGTACTTC	CASRRQGATLDEQYF
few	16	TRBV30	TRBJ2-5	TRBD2	TGTGCCTGGAGTCTTTCCCCGGGACTAGCGGAAGAGACCCAGTACTTC	CAWSLSPGLAEETQYF
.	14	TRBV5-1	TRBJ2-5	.	TGCGCCAGCAGCTTGGTAGGGGGCCAAGAGACCCAGTACTTC	CASSLVGGQETQYF
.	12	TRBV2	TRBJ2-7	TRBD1	TGTGCCAGCAGGGGACAGGGCTACGAGCAGTACTTC	CASRGQGYEQYF
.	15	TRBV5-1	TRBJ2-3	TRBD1	TGCGCCAGCAGCATCGGGACAGGGAGAACAGATACGCAGTATTTT	CASSIGTGRTDTQYF
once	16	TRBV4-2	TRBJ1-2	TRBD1	TGTGCCAGCAGCCAAGATCCGGGACAGGGGGCAAGTGGCTACACCTTC	CASSQDPGQGASGYTF
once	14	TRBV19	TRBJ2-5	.	TGTGCCAGTAGTATAGAACACAGAGAAAGGACCCAGTACTTC	CASSIEHRERTQYF
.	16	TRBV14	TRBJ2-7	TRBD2	TGTGCCAGCAGCCAAGTCCTGCCTAGCGGAATCAACGAGCAGTACTTC	CASSQVLPSGINEQYF
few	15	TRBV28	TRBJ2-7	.	TGTGCCAGCAGTTCGGGTCGAGGGCCCCGAGGCGAGCAGTACTTC	CASSSGRGPRGEQYF
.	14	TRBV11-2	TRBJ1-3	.	TGTGCCAGCAGCCGTCCTAGCTCTGGAAACACCATATATTTT	CASSRPSSGNTIYF
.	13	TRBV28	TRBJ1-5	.	TGTGCCAGTTCCAGGGTTAGCAATCAGCCCCAGCATTTT	CASSRVSNQPQHF
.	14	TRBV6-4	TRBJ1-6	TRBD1	TGTGCCAGCAGTCTGGGACAGAATAATTCACCCCTCCACTTT	CASSLGQNNSPLHF
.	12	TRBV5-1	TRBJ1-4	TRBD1	TGCGCCAGCATGGGACAGGGGGGAAAACTGTTTTTT	CASMGQGGKLFF
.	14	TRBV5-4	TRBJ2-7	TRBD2	TGTGCCAGCAGCATCTTGCGGGGGAAGAACGAGCAGTACTTC	CASSILRGKNEQYF
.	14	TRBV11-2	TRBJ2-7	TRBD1	TGTGCCAGCAGCTCTAACAGGGGGCTGGCCGAGCAGTACTTC	CASSSNRGLAEQYF
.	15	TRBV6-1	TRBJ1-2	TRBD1	TGTGCCAGCAATTCCTGGACAGGGGGTTTGTTTGGCTACACCTTC	CASNSWTGGLFGYTF
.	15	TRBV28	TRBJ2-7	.	TGTGCCAGCAGTTCACCGGGGGATATTAGCTACGAGCAGTACTTC	CASSSPGDISYEQYF
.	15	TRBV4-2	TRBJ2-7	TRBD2	TGTGCCAGCAGCCAAGCGGTAGGGACTAGTCACGAGCAGTACTTC	CASSQAVGTSHEQYF
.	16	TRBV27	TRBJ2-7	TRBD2	TGTGCCAGCAGTTGGTTATTGGCGGGGGGGCCTTACGAGCAGTACTTC	CASSWLLAGGPYEQYF
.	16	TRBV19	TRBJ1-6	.	TGTGCCAGTAGTATTGGTCGATCCCGAACGGATTCACCCCTCCACTTT	CASSIGRSRTDSPLHF
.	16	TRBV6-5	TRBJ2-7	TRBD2	TGTGCCAGCAGTTACTCAGGGCTAGCGGACACCTACGAGCAGTACTTC	CASSYSGLADTYEQYF
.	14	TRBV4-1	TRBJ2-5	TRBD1	TGCGCCAGCAGTTCTACAGGGGGTGGCGAGACCCAGTACTTC	CASSSTGGGETQYF